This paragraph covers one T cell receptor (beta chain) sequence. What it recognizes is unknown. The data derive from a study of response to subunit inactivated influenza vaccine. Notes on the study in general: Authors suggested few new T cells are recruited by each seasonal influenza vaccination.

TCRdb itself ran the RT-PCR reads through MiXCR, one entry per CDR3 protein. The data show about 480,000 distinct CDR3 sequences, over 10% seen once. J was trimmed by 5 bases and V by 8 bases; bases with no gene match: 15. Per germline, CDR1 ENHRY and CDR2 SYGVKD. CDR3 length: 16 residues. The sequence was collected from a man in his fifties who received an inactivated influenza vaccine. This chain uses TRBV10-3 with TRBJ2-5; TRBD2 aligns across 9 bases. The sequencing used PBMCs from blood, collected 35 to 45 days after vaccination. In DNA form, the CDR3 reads TGTGCCATCGGAATAGCGGGAGTTCATGGGTTTGAGACCCAGTACTTC. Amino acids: CAIGIAGVHGFETQYF.